Reported below is one T cell receptor (beta chain). V was clipped by 5 bases and J by 4 bases, with 18 bases between them. CDR3 length: 16 amino acids. Per germline, CDR1 MNHNY and CDR2 SVGAGI (reference sequence). In the original workflow: From reference gene primer amplification, estimates of nucleated cell counts were derived. Sequencing was performed with immunoSEQ multiplex PCR; in TCRdb, only in-frame clones are kept and a portion is missing. The V and J calls and clone size come from that table; D and trimming were worked out from the DNA. The repertoire consists of about 200,000 clones, with roughly 77% occurring once and the leading ten covering nearly 6%. The data derive from a study of blood T cell repertoires in COVID-19. Seattle's cohort entered during active infection and was followed longitudinally.

This TCR was sampled from a woman aged 40 to 50 with COVID-19, enrolled during active disease. J is TRBJ1-5 and V is TRBV6-6, with D unclear. Specimen: peripheral blood. The CDR3 protein is CASSTFDSPLNQPQHF. The CDR3 DNA reads as TGTGCCAGCAGTACTTTTGACTCACCACTAAATCAGCCCCAGCATTTT.